The 29 T cell receptor beta chains below were found in one sample sequenced in a study of response to subunit inactivated influenza vaccine. TCRdb fed the RT-PCR reads into MiXCR, producing one record per CDR3 protein. The data show roughly 570,000 distinct CDR3 sequences, with 12% to 15% seen just once and around 10% held by the top ten. The sample was PBMCs from blood, taken about 13 days after vaccination. These TCRs come from a man aged 50 or older who received an inactivated influenza vaccine.

This clonotype was seen many times. This sequence joins TRBV24-1 and TRBJ1-2; no clear D gene. V was cut by 4 bases and J by 4 bases, with 9 bases left in between. Germline V gene sequence: CDR1 KGHDR, CDR2 SFDVKD. The CDR3 sequence is 13 residues long. The CDR3 sequence is CATSERSFYGYTF. The CDR3, as DNA: TGTGCCACCAGTGAGAGATCATTCTATGGCTACACCTTC.

In its sample, this clonotype was seen a few times. J is TRBJ2-5 and V is TRBV19, with TRBD2 matching over 9 bases. The CDR3 covers 15 residues. Germline loops: CDR1 LNHDA, CDR2 SQIVND (reference sequence). Losses at the gene ends were 8 bases for V and 3 bases for J; bases not matched to a gene: 10. The CDR3 DNA reads TGTGCCAGTTCCCTGAGCGGGAGGTCAGAAGAGACCCAGTACTTC. Residues: CASSLSGRSEETQYF.

This clonotype was seen more than once but under ten times. The genes are TRBV3-1 and TRBJ2-6; weak D call: TRBD1 (5 bases). V gave up 0 bases and J gave up 4 bases, with 13 bases separating them. This CDR3 has 17 amino acids. The germline V gene encodes CDR1 LGHDT and CDR2 YNNKEL (reference sequence). CDR3 in DNA: TGTGCCAGCAGCCAAGATATGGGGCCCTCAGGGGCCAACGTCCTGACTTTC. Protein: CASSQDMGPSGANVLTF.

The chain is built from TRBV2 and TRBJ2-7; D is perhaps TRBD1 (5 bases). In germline, CDR1 is SNHLY, CDR2 FYNNEI. There are 16 residues in the CDR3. The V end was cut by 1 base, the J end by 0 bases, with 13 bases between. The CDR3 loop is CASSEDGGHYSYEQYF. The DNA for the CDR3 is TGTGCCAGCAGTGAAGATGGCGGACACTACTCCTACGAGCAGTACTTC.

This clonotype was detected a few times. This rearrangement joins TRBV5-1 to TRBJ2-3, with D maybe TRBD2 (5 bases). V lost 7 bases and J 0 bases, leaving 9 bases between the germline ends. The CDR3 extends over 13 amino acids. Looked up from germline, CDR1 is SGHRS and CDR2 is YFSETQ. In nucleotides, the CDR3 is TGCGCCAGCTGGACTCAAAGCACAGATACGCAGTATTTT. This gives the protein CASWTQSTDTQYF.

The chain is built from TRBV20-1 and TRBJ2-7; D is possibly TRBD1 (6 bases). Trimming removed 2 bases at V and 0 bases at J, with 17 bases between. The CDR3 has 16 amino acids. CDR1 is DFQATT, CDR2 SNEGSKA, per germline (reference sequence). CDR3 bases: TGCAGTGCTAGACCCTGGGCTGGACAGATCTCCTACGAGCAGTACTTC. It yields the protein CSARPWAGQISYEQYF.

The table lists this clonotype with a few counts. The V gene is TRBV6-2 or TRBV6-3, the J gene TRBJ2-3; 12 bases are a match to TRBD1. V lost 4 bases to trimming and J lost 6 bases; unmatched junction nucleotides: 11. This CDR3 is built from 17 residues. Germline V gene lookup returns CDR1 MNHEY and CDR2 SVGEGT. The chain's CDR3 is CASSSALGTGGRDTQYF. CDR3 in DNA: TGTGCCAGCAGTTCCGCCCTCGGGACAGGGGGCAGGGATACGCAGTATTTT.

This clonotype was recorded many times. The chain recombines TRBV18 with TRBJ1-1; 10 bases fit TRBD1. CDR3 length: 16 amino acids. Losses at the gene ends were 3 bases for V and 0 bases for J; bases not matched to a gene: 4. CDR1 and CDR2 (germline): KGHSH, LQKENI. The CDR3 nucleotides are TGTGCCAGCTCACCGACAGGGGGCGGACTGAACACTGAAGCTTTCTTT. This translates into CASSPTGGGLNTEAFF.

CDR3 in amino acids: CATSSDRLSGNTIYF. The CDR3 bases are TGTGCCACCAGCAGTGACAGGTTGTCTGGAAACACCATATATTTT. The chain has TRBV15 and TRBJ1-3, with D possibly TRBD1 on 6 matching bases. There are 15 residues in the CDR3. The V end was cut by 3 bases, the J end by 1 base, with 10 bases between. CDR1 and CDR2 (germline): LNHNV, YYDKDF (reference sequence).

This clonotype was observed a handful of times. The DNA for the CDR3 is TGTGCCACTGGGACTAGCGTCGCAGATACGCAGTATTTT. This codes for CATGTSVADTQYF. V is TRBV9 and J is TRBJ2-3; 10 bases match TRBD2. This CDR3 is 13 amino acids long. V lost 9 bases, J lost 4 bases, and 5 bases stayed unmatched. Germline V gene sequence: CDR1 SGDLS, CDR2 YYNGEE.

The J gene is TRBJ2-7, the V gene TRBV7-2; TRBD1 is a possible D gene (6 bases). From germline, CDR1 is SGHTA and CDR2 FQGNSA. The CDR3 has 14 amino acids. Between the trimmed V and J ends, which lost 1 base and 4 bases, there was a span of 11 bases. The CDR3 reads CASSLDPGHYEQYF. The CDR3 DNA reads TGTGCCAGCAGCTTAGACCCGGGACATTACGAGCAGTACTTC.

This clonotype appeared once. The V and J genes are TRBV15 and TRBJ1-6, with a weak D call TRBD1 (5 bases). Looked up from germline, CDR1 is LNHNV and CDR2 is YYDKDF (reference sequence). V lost 0 bases to trimming and J lost 10 bases, with 13 bases between them. The CDR3 runs 15 residues. CDR3 residues: CATSRDSGIGSPLHF. Here the CDR3 DNA reads TGTGCCACCAGCAGAGATTCAGGGATTGGATCACCCCTCCACTTT.

The CDR3 sequence is CASSQVGGRGEKLFF. The DNA of the CDR3 is TGCGCCAGCAGCCAAGTAGGTGGCCGAGGGGAAAAACTGTTTTTT. The chain couples TRBV4-1 to TRBJ1-4; D gene uncertain. The CDR3 contains 15 residues. Trimming shortened V by 1 base and J by 8 bases, and 14 bases separated the two germline ends. Per the germline V gene, CDR1 is MGHRA and CDR2 is YSYEKL.

This clonotype occurred a few times. The V and J genes are TRBV9 and TRBJ2-1; TRBD2 matches at 11 bases. CDR1 and CDR2 from the germline V gene are SGDLS and YYNGEE. Germline trimming cut 6 bases from V and 10 bases from J; bases unmatched to any gene: 9. This CDR3 is built from 14 residues. CDR3 bases: TGTGCCAGCACCACTAGCGGGGGAGGAGGCGAGCAGTTCTTC. Its protein is CASTTSGGGGEQFF.

The chain couples TRBV10-3 to TRBJ1-5; TRBD1 matches at 7 bases. Germline V gene data show CDR1 as ENHRY and CDR2 as SYGVKD. This CDR3 region has 15 residues. Trimming took 4 bases from V and 2 from J; bases not matched to a gene: 5. The CDR3 here is CAISAGTVGNQPQHF. CDR3 nucleotide sequence: TGTGCCATCAGTGCCGGGACAGTGGGCAATCAGCCCCAGCATTTT.

The rearrangement uses TRBV29-1 and TRBJ1-4; a weak D match, TRBD1 (6 bases). The V gene lost 6 bases and the J gene lost 8 bases, with 10 bases spanning the gap. The CDR3 consists of 11 residues. Germline V gene lookup returns CDR1 SQVTM and CDR2 ANQGSEA. CDR3: CSVKQGEKLFF. The CDR3 DNA is TGCAGCGTAAAACAGGGCGAAAAACTGTTTTTT.

This clonotype was seen only a few times. The chain couples TRBV28 to TRBJ1-6; 9 bases map to TRBD1. Trimming at V came to 4 bases and at J to 12 bases, leaving 13 bases not matched to a gene. The germline V gene encodes CDR1 MDHEN and CDR2 SYDVKM. The CDR3 totals 16 residues. CDR3 coding DNA: TGTGCCAGCAGTTCGTCGACCGGGACAGGGTTTGGACCCCTCCACTTT. Its protein is CASSSSTGTGFGPLHF.

This chain connects TRBV5-1 to TRBJ2-2; D remains unclear. Germline V gives CDR1 SGHRS, CDR2 YFSETQ. This CDR3 contains 13 residues. V was shortened by 4 bases and J by 7 bases, with 11 bases between the two germline ends. The CDR3 reads CASSLDPHGELFF. CDR3 in DNA: TGCGCCAGCAGCCTCGATCCCCACGGGGAGCTGTTTTTT.

This clonotype was found many times. The chain employs TRBV14 and TRBJ2-7, with D possibly TRBD1 on 6 matching bases. The CDR3 length is 14 residues. Germline loops: CDR1 SGHDN, CDR2 FVKESK. V lost 4 bases, J lost 3 bases, and 13 bases lay in between. The CDR3 DNA sequence: TGTGCCAGCAGCCTGCTCGGACAGAACTACGAGCAGTACTTC. Encoded protein: CASSLLGQNYEQYF.

The chain carries TRBV9 and TRBJ2-3; 13 positions match TRBD2. The CDR3 loop spans 17 amino acids. V was pared by 3 bases and J by 1 base, with 5 bases of the junction left unmatched. Germline CDR1 SGDLS, CDR2 YYNGEE. The CDR3 bases are TGTGCCAGCAGCGAGGGGACTAGCGGGACCGGCACAGATACGCAGTATTTT. It codes for CASSEGTSGTGTDTQYF.

The table lists this clonotype with a few counts. V gene TRBV5-1 combines with J gene TRBJ1-2; 9 positions match TRBD1. V lost 4 bases and J lost 4; bases outside the gene matches: 8. Germline V gene lookup returns CDR1 SGHRS and CDR2 YFSETQ. This CDR3 contains 15 residues. Here the CDR3 DNA reads TGCGCCAGCAGCGGAGGGACAGGGATTATCTATGGCTACACCTTC. Translating gives CASSGGTGIIYGYTF.

In this sample, this clonotype turned up a few times. The genes are TRBV5-5 and TRBJ2-7; TRBD1 is a possible D gene (5 bases). Deletions cut 4 bases from V and 3 bases from J, with 11 bases between. Germline V gene lookup returns CDR1 SGHKS and CDR2 YYEKEE (reference sequence). This CDR3 spans 13 amino acids. The CDR3 loop reads CASSKTRDYEQYF. The CDR3 nucleotides are TGTGCCAGCAGCAAAACCAGGGACTACGAGCAGTACTTC.

In its sample, this clonotype was seen many times. V is TRBV7-2 and J is TRBJ2-7; 8 bases align to TRBD2. There are 16 residues in the CDR3. The V gene end was trimmed by 2 bases and the J gene end by 7 bases; junction bases not matched to a gene: 13. Germline V CDR1 and CDR2: SGHTA, FQGNSA. CDR3 residues: CASSLQRSGGTYEQYF. CDR3 in DNA: TGTGCCAGCAGCTTACAAAGGTCGGGGGGGACATATGAGCAGTACTTC.

The rearrangement uses TRBV27 and TRBJ1-6; D is possibly TRBD1 (5 bases). The V and J ends lost 8 bases and 0 bases respectively, with 14 bases between them. The CDR3 spans 16 residues. Germline V gives CDR1 MNHEY, CDR2 SMNVEV (reference sequence). CDR3 residues: CASWAGPPSYNSPLHF. The CDR3, as DNA: TGTGCCAGCTGGGCGGGGCCGCCCTCCTATAATTCACCCCTCCACTTT.

The rearrangement joins TRBV24-1 to TRBJ2-3; D ambiguous. This CDR3 is 15 amino acids long. Trimming removed 5 bases at V and 6 bases at J, with 17 bases between. CDR1 and CDR2 (germline): KGHDR, SFDVKD. The CDR3 nucleotides read TGTGCCACCAGTGTAGGTCAGGTTTTGGCGGATACGCAGTATTTT. It encodes CATSVGQVLADTQYF.

This clonotype was counted only a few times. J is TRBJ2-2 and V is TRBV5-1; perhaps TRBD2 as D (6 bases). The V gene's germline CDR1 is SGHRS and CDR2 YFSETQ. The CDR3 covers 16 residues. Deletions cut 0 bases from V and 2 bases from J, with 11 bases between. CDR3 sequence (DNA): TGCGCCAGCAGCTTGGTCCCGGGGACTAACACCGGGGAGCTGTTTTTT. As protein: CASSLVPGTNTGELFF.

The chain couples TRBV30 to TRBJ2-5; D is ambiguous. Trimming cost V 4 bases and J 3 bases, with 12 bases left between them. From germline, CDR1 is GTSNPN and CDR2 SVGIG (reference sequence). The CDR3 runs to 13 residues. The DNA for the CDR3 is TGTGCCTGGAATTTCCACCAGAAAGAGACCCAGTACTTC. The encoded protein is CAWNFHQKETQYF.

This clonotype was counted at least ten times. The rearrangement joins TRBV7-3 to TRBJ2-1; D remains ambiguous. V was pared by 2 bases and J by 7 bases, with 6 bases between. The CDR3 is made up of 12 amino acids. CDR1 and CDR2 (germline): SGHTA, FQGTGA. CDR3 sequence (DNA): TGTGCCAGCAGCTTAGATGGGAATGAGCAGTTCTTC. This gives the protein CASSLDGNEQFF.

This chain connects TRBV27 to TRBJ2-7; D call uncertain. The V and J ends lost 9 bases and 4 bases respectively, with 7 bases between them. CDR1 and CDR2 (germline): MNHEY, SMNVEV (reference sequence). CDR3 size: 10 residues. This CDR3 reads CARTYYEQYF. CDR3 sequence (DNA): TGTGCCAGGACGTATTACGAGCAGTACTTC.